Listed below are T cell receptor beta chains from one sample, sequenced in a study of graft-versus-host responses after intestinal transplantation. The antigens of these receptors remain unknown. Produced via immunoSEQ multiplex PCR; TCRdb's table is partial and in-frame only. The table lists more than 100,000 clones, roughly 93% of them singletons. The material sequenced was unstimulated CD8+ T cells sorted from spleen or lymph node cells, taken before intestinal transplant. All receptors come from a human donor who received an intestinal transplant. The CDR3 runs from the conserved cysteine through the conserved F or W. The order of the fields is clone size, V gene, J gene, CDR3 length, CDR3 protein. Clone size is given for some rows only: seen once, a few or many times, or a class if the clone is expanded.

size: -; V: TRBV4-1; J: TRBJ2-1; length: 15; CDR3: CASSQERQGLGEQFF
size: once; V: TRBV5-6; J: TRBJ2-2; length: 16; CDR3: CASSLLAGGVTGELFF
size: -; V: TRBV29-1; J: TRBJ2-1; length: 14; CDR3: CSVELWQPYNEQFF
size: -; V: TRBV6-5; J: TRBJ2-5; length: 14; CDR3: CASSATGPQETQYF
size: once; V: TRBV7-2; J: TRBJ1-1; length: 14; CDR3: CASSLGFMNTEAFF
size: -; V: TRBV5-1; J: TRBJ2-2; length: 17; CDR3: CASSSGLAGGPSGELFF
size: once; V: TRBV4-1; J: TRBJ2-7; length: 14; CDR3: CASSQGRGTYEQYF
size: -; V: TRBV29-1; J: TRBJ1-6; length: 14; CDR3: CSGRTGAINSPLHF
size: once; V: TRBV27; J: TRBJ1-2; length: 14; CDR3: CASSSDRVDYGYTF
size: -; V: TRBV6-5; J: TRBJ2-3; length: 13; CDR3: CASSWDGTDTQYF
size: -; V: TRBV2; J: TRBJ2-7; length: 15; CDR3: CASKFSSGGVDEQYF
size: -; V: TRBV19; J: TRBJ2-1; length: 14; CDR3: CASSTVSSYNEQFF
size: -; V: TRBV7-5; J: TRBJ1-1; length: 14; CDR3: CVRSLDRRNTEAFF
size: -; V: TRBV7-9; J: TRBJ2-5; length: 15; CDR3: CASRTRDRVGETQYF
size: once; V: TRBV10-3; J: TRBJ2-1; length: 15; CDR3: CAISTSGGHYNEQFF
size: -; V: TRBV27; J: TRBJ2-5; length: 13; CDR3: CASSEDRGKTQYF